This record covers a single T cell receptor (beta chain). Its antigen is not yet known. No much larger clone is present one base from it, and per-base qualities are unavailable. The CDR3 holds 12 amino acids from the cysteine to the phenylalanine. This entry keeps only the CDR3 DNA: 36 bases, framed from base 1. CDR1 and CDR2, looked up from the germline V gene (reference sequence), are SGHNT and YYREEE. V drops 5 bases and J drops 5 bases, leaving 10 bases in between. This specimen belongs to a study of technical replicates of blood from a handful of donors (dated by TCRdb to the late 2010s). Receptor libraries were prepared by the immunoSEQ multiplex PCR assay. TCRdb's version of the immuneACCESS table is confined to in-frame rearrangements and falls short of the full clone set. An unresolved V gene accounts for under half of the shortfall where checked; the remainder is of unknown origin. The sample table shows more than 65,000 clones, and around 97% are seen once. The ten largest clones represent around 0.18% of the sample.

Source material: T cells isolated from PBMCs. This sequence uses TRBV5-4 and TRBJ1-1, and the D gene may be TRBD1, 5 bases matching. The sequence was collected from a human donor in good health. The CDR3 corresponds to CASRRGGTEAFF. The sequenced DNA: TGTGCCAGCAGGCGGGGGGGGACTGAAGCTTTCTTT.